The 29 T cell receptor beta chains listed next were all sequenced from one sample in a study of response to subunit inactivated influenza vaccine. TCRdb recomputed calls from the RT-PCR reads with MiXCR, one row per CDR3 protein. The profile shows roughly 570,000 distinct CDR3 sequences, 10% to 15% of them singletons. The source material was PBMCs from blood, sampled more than 35 days after vaccination. These receptors were taken from a man over 45 who received an inactivated influenza vaccine.

This clonotype was seen ten or more times. The J gene is TRBJ2-1, the V gene TRBV7-2; 10 bases map to TRBD2. Germline V gene data show CDR1 as SGHTA and CDR2 as FQGNSA. Germline trimming cut 0 bases from V and 8 bases from J; bases unmatched to any gene: 4. This CDR3 spans 15 amino acids. The CDR3 DNA sequence: TGTGCCAGCAGCTTAGCGGCTAGCGGGGGTTATGAGCAGTTCTTC. This encodes CASSLAASGGYEQFF.

This clonotype showed up just a few times. The rearrangement links TRBV5-1 to TRBJ2-3; 11 bases line up with TRBD2. This CDR3 has 16 residues. Unmatched junction bases numbered 6, after V lost 4 bases and J lost 2 bases. CDR1 is SGHRS and CDR2 is YFSETQ in the germline V gene. As DNA, the CDR3 is TGCGCCAGCAGCGGTCTAGCGGGGGGAGCCACAGATACGCAGTATTTT. It encodes CASSGLAGGATDTQYF. The full variable domain, rest sourced from reference TRBV5-1 and TRBJ2-3, is KAGVTQTPRYLIKTRGQQVTLSCSPISGHRSVSWYQQTPGQGLQFLFEYFSETQRNKGNFPGRFSGRQFSNSRSEMNVSTLELGDSALYLCASSGLAGGATDTQYFGPGTRLTVL.

The V call is TRBV7-2, the J call TRBJ2-3; 10 bases align to TRBD2. V shed 7 bases, J shed 13 bases, and the junction held 8 bases outside the gene matches. Germline V gene sequence: CDR1 SGHTA, CDR2 FQGNSA. The CDR3 contains 12 residues. DNA of the CDR3: TGTGCCAGCACCCTAGCGGGAGATAAGAAGTATTTT. Its translation: CASTLAGDKKYF.

The chain links TRBV5-1 to TRBJ1-1; possibly TRBD1 for D (6 bases). Trimming pared 2 bases from V and 5 bases from J, leaving 19 bases between. The CDR3 contains 16 residues. Germline CDR1 and CDR2: SGHRS and YFSETQ. The CDR3 protein is CASSLRTDSPGTEAFF. The DNA of the CDR3 is TGCGCCAGCAGCTTAAGGACGGACAGCCCGGGAACTGAAGCTTTCTTT.

This clonotype was counted only a few times. The CDR3 region is CSARAKPLAGGYEQYF. The CDR3 DNA reads as TGCAGTGCTAGGGCAAAACCACTAGCGGGAGGCTACGAGCAGTACTTC. The chain combines TRBV20-1 with TRBJ2-7; TRBD2 aligns across 12 bases. CDR3 length equals 16 residues. CDR1 and CDR2 (germline): DFQATT, SNEGSKA (reference sequence). V dropped 3 bases and J dropped 3; count of bases not matched to a gene: 9.

This clonotype occurred many times. The chain combines TRBV12-3 or TRBV12-4 with TRBJ1-4, with D maybe TRBD1 (6 bases). Trimming took off 6 bases at V and 0 bases at J, with 14 bases between the two ends. The CDR3 consists of 16 residues. CDR3 bases: TGTGCCAGCAGCAAACAGGGTTTTGCAACTAATGAAAAACTGTTTTTT. Translation gives CASSKQGFATNEKLFF.

The genes are TRBV20-1 and TRBJ2-7; either TRBD1 or TRBD2 may fit D (5 bases each). The CDR3 length is 13 residues. The V end lost 6 bases, the J end lost 3 bases, and 15 bases lay between the germline ends. In germline, CDR1 is DFQATT, CDR2 SNEGSKA (reference sequence). CDR3 amino acids: CSATPGPYYEQYF. The CDR3 DNA sequence: TGCAGTGCAACTCCGGGACCGTACTACGAGCAGTACTTC.

Notes on this clonotype: As the CDR3 is not closed by the conserved phenylalanine or tryptophan, this likely results from a read error. The CDR3 region is CASSRDGSSYEQYL. CDR3 nucleotide sequence: TGTGCCAGCAGCCGGGACGGAAGCTCCTACGAGCAGTACTTA. V and J are TRBV14 and TRBJ2-7; D might be TRBD1 or TRBD2, each matching 5 bases. The CDR3 length is 14 residues. Trimming removed 4 bases at V and 0 bases at J, with 10 bases between. Germline V gene sequence: CDR1 SGHDN, CDR2 FVKESK.

This clonotype was detected only a few times. The V gene is TRBV12-3 or TRBV12-4, the J gene TRBJ2-1, with TRBD2 matching over 7 bases. V shed 6 bases and J 1 base; nucleotides not matched to a gene: 9. The CDR3 length is 16 residues. The CDR3 here is CASSMGGSRSYNEQFF. The CDR3 DNA is TGTGCCAGCAGCATGGGCGGGAGTCGTTCCTACAATGAGCAGTTCTTC.

This clonotype was counted between two and nine times. The chain recombines TRBV9 with TRBJ2-5; tentatively, D is TRBD2 (5 bases). Trimming cost V 0 bases and J 4 bases, with 10 bases left between them. The germline CDR1 and CDR2 sequences are SGDLS and YYNGEE. The CDR3 totals 14 residues. CDR3 nucleotide sequence: TGTGCCAGCAGCGTAGGGGTGGGAGTAGAGACCCAGTACTTC. The encoded protein is CASSVGVGVETQYF.

V is TRBV10-3 and J is TRBJ2-2, with TRBD2 matching over 11 bases. V was clipped by 0 bases and J by 1 base; unmatched bases: 4. The CDR3 has 18 amino acids. The V gene's germline CDR1 is ENHRY and CDR2 SYGVKD. The CDR3: CAISESTLAGVNTGELFF. CDR3 coding DNA: TGTGCCATCAGTGAGTCGACACTAGCGGGGGTGAACACCGGGGAGCTGTTTTTT.

In its sample, this clonotype was seen many times. The chain recombines TRBV20-1 with TRBJ1-1; 7 bases align to TRBD1. V lost 6 bases and J lost 0; bases outside the gene matches: 7. CDR1 is DFQATT and CDR2 is SNEGSKA in the germline V gene (reference sequence). There are 14 residues in the CDR3. This chain's CDR3 is CSAAADRLNTEAFF. As DNA, the CDR3 is TGCAGTGCCGCCGCGGACAGGCTGAACACTGAAGCTTTCTTT.

This chain connects TRBV4-3 to TRBJ2-5; D perhaps matches TRBD2 (7 bases). The CDR3 extends over 14 amino acids. Germline CDR1 and CDR2: LGHNA and YSLEER. Trimming left V 3 bases short and J 2 bases short, with 10 bases between. The CDR3 loop is CASSQRGGQETQYF. CDR3 coding DNA: TGCGCCAGCAGCCAGAGGGGGGGTCAAGAGACCCAGTACTTC.

CDR3 DNA sequence: TGCAGTGCTAGAGTCCAGACAGGGTATCAGCCCCAGCATTTT. Protein: CSARVQTGYQPQHF. The rearrangement uses TRBV20-1 and TRBJ1-5, with 7 bases matching TRBD1. This CDR3 contains 14 residues. The germline V gene has CDR1 DFQATT and CDR2 SNEGSKA (reference sequence). J was trimmed by 5 bases and V by 1 base; bases with no gene match: 5.

This clonotype was observed at least ten times. The chain couples TRBV3-1 to TRBJ1-6; D gene ambiguous. Trimming took 2 bases from V and 9 from J, leaving 11 bases between them. This CDR3 has 14 amino acids. The germline CDR1 and CDR2 sequences are LGHDT and YNNKEL (reference sequence). The CDR3 DNA reads as TGTGCCAGCAGCCAAACAAGGTCGGGTTCACCCCTCCACTTT. Encoded protein: CASSQTRSGSPLHF.

This CDR3 reads CASSKAKGDTQYF. CDR3 in DNA: TGTGCCAGCAGCAAAGCCAAGGGGGATACGCAGTATTTT. J is TRBJ2-3 and V is TRBV7-2, with D maybe TRBD1 (5 bases). The V and J ends lost 5 bases and 6 bases respectively, with 12 bases between them. This CDR3 spans 13 amino acids. Germline CDR1 and CDR2: SGHTA and FQGNSA.

In its sample, this clonotype was seen many times. The chain combines TRBV5-1 with TRBJ2-3, with 8 bases fitting TRBD1. Germline loops: CDR1 SGHRS, CDR2 YFSETQ. Germline trimming cut 4 bases from V and 0 bases from J; bases unmatched to any gene: 10. The CDR3 is 17 residues long. CDR3 residues: CASSIGTGSLSTDTQYF. In nucleotides, the CDR3 is TGCGCCAGCAGCATCGGGACAGGCAGCCTTAGCACAGATACGCAGTATTTT.

This rearrangement joins TRBV3-1 to TRBJ2-5; D is possibly TRBD2 (5 bases). Germline CDR1 and CDR2: LGHDT and YNNKEL (reference sequence). This CDR3 is 12 amino acids long. The V and J ends lost 0 bases and 9 bases respectively, with 8 bases between them. The CDR3 region is CASSQDRTAQYF. In nucleotides, the CDR3 is TGTGCCAGCAGCCAAGATCGGACTGCCCAGTACTTC.

This sequence joins TRBV7-2 and TRBJ2-3; maybe TRBD2 (7 bases). The V end was cut by 3 bases, the J end by 4 bases, with 14 bases between. Germline V CDR1 and CDR2: SGHTA, FQGNSA. CDR3 size: 15 residues. The CDR3 DNA sequence: TGTGCCAGCAGCTTTCATGGGGGGGCCTCAGATACGCAGTATTTT. Protein: CASSFHGGASDTQYF. The whole variable domain, remainder taken from reference TRBV7-2 and TRBJ2-3, is GAGVSQSPSNKVTEKGKDVELRCDPISGHTALYWYRQSLGQGLEFLIYFQGNSAPDKSGLPSDRFSAERTGGSVSTLTIQRTQQEDSAVYLCASSFHGGASDTQYFGPGTRLTVL.

This clonotype has ten or more counts. The rearrangement links TRBV12-3 or TRBV12-4 to TRBJ2-7; maybe TRBD2 (6 bases). The V end was cut by 6 bases, the J end by 0 bases, with 12 bases between. This CDR3 has 14 residues. CDR3 in DNA: TGTGCCAGCAGCGCCGGGGGTAGCTCCTACGAGCAGTACTTC. Its protein is CASSAGGSSYEQYF.

This sequence joins TRBV12-3 or TRBV12-4 and TRBJ2-7; TRBD1 matches 7 bases. The CDR3 has 14 residues. The ends lost 7 bases at V and 6 bases at J; junction bases unmatched: 12. The CDR3 DNA is TGTGCCAGCACCCCGACAGGGAGCATGAGCGAGCAGTACTTC. This translates into CASTPTGSMSEQYF.

This clonotype was recorded a few times. The V gene is TRBV7-9, the J gene TRBJ2-1, with 7 bases lining up with TRBD2. Looked up from germline, CDR1 is SEHNR and CDR2 is FQNEAQ (reference sequence). The CDR3 runs to 16 residues. V lost 5 bases, J lost 7 bases, and 14 bases stayed unmatched. CDR3 region: CASSPPLAERRNEQFF. The CDR3 nucleotides read TGTGCCAGCAGCCCCCCCCTAGCGGAGCGCAGGAATGAGCAGTTCTTC.

This clonotype was detected many times. The V gene is TRBV9, the J gene TRBJ1-3; no clear D. Looked up from germline, CDR1 is SGDLS and CDR2 is YYNGEE. V lost 4 bases to trimming and J lost 0 bases, with 2 bases between them. There are 12 residues in the CDR3. DNA of the CDR3: TGTGCCAGCAGCCGCTCTGGAAACACCATATATTTT. This translates into CASSRSGNTIYF.

This clonotype has more than one count but fewer than ten. The DNA of the CDR3 is TGCAGTGCTAGAACAAGGGGGTTTGGACAGCCCCAGCATTTT. This encodes CSARTRGFGQPQHF. V usage is TRBV20-1 and J usage is TRBJ1-5, with TRBD1 as a possible D gene (6 bases). The CDR3 runs 14 residues. CDR1 DFQATT and CDR2 SNEGSKA come from the germline V gene (reference sequence). The V end was cut by 2 bases, the J end by 7 bases, with 15 bases between.

The chain joins TRBV6-5 to TRBJ1-1; TRBD1 agrees at 8 bases. From germline, CDR1 is MNHEY and CDR2 SVGAGI. V was pared by 2 bases and J by 4 bases, with 9 bases of the junction left unmatched. This CDR3 has 16 residues. The CDR3 DNA sequence: TGTGCCAGCAGTTACGGGGACAGGAAAATGAGCACTGAAGCTTTCTTT. It translates to CASSYGDRKMSTEAFF.

This clonotype was recorded a few times. This chain connects TRBV12-3 or TRBV12-4 to TRBJ2-1; the D gene is possibly TRBD1 (5 bases). V was pared by 5 bases and J by 6 bases, with 17 bases between. CDR3 length equals 15 residues. This CDR3 reads CASSVWQGGFNEQFF. Written as DNA, the CDR3 is TGTGCCAGCAGTGTGTGGCAGGGTGGCTTCAATGAGCAGTTCTTC.

With respect to this clonotype: Given a much more abundant clone one base away, this may be a read error. The chain couples TRBV5-1 to TRBJ2-7; D possibly corresponds to TRBD2 (6 bases). Germline V CDR1 and CDR2: SGHRS, YFSETQ. This CDR3 contains 15 residues. V lost 0 bases, J lost 6 bases, and 16 bases lay in between. DNA of the CDR3: TGCGCCAGCAGCTTGGAGGCTAGCCGGAGGGGCGAGCAGTACTTC. Amino acid sequence: CASSLEASRRGEQYF.

There are a few counts of this clonotype. The chain uses TRBV12-3 or TRBV12-4 and TRBJ1-1; 7 bases match TRBD1. The V and J ends lost 5 bases and 3 bases, in that order; junction bases with no gene match: 9. This CDR3 comprises 15 residues. Here the CDR3 DNA reads TGTGCCAGCAGTCCCGGGACAGTCCGGCACACTGAAGCTTTCTTT. Its translation: CASSPGTVRHTEAFF.

This clonotype was counted ten times or more. The chain couples TRBV29-1 to TRBJ2-1; weak D call: TRBD2 (5 bases). Trimming removed 3 bases at V and 0 bases at J, with 15 bases between. The CDR3 extends over 16 amino acids. Germline lookup yields CDR1 SQVTM and CDR2 ANQGSEA. CDR3 in amino acids: CSVEAGLASSYNEQFF. The CDR3 nucleotides read TGCAGCGTTGAGGCGGGCCTAGCTTCCTCCTACAATGAGCAGTTCTTC.